This note documents a single TCR beta chain sequence. Antigen unknown. V lost 5 bases, J lost 5 bases, and 10 bases lay in between. CDR3 length equals 13 residues. Per the germline V gene, CDR1 is SGHAT and CDR2 is FQNNGV. The data are from a study of CD8+ T cells in alopecia areata. Treatment given: oral pan-JAK inhibitor, 5-10 mg twice daily. It was from PBMCs that CD4+ and CD8+ T cells were sorted. Isolated RNA was reverse transcribed into cDNA used as the sequencing template. The repertoire was sequenced with immunoSEQ multiplex PCR; TCRdb's copy has only in-frame clones and lacks some. The data show about 280,000 clones, 58% seen once. Study-wide findings and caveats: Persistence during tofacitinib was seen for many expanded lesional clones in scalp and blood. Mice showed TCR sharing more clearly than patients did, possibly owing to HLA. Tofacitinib yielded significantly lower scalp clonality and fewer expanded CD8+ clones among the top 100.

The source was CD4+ T cells sorted from blood, collected at week 24, from a patient treated with tofacitinib. The clonotype originates from a human donor with alopecia areata. The chain carries TRBV11-2 and TRBJ2-1; the D is unclear. The DNA for the CDR3 is TGTGCCAGCAGCATGGGCCCGAACAATGAGCAGTTCTTC. It translates to CASSMGPNNEQFF.